This TCR beta chain was sequenced during a study of blood T cells in healthy people across ages. The CDR3 loop spans 11 amino acids. The V gene's germline CDR1 is DFQATT and CDR2 SNEGSKA (reference sequence). For the second PCR, which ran for about 7 to 11 cycles, a sample-barcoded 5' primer and a J-beta primer mix were used. MiXCR was run by TCRdb on the 5' RACE reads, yielding one entry per CDR3 protein. Among 800,000 to 1,000,000 distinct CDR3 sequences, 40% to 60% were seen once, and the ten largest hold roughly 13%. Whole-study results and caveats: Estimates drawn from one million T cells were deemed to understate diversity.

A remark on this clonotype: Its antigen is unknown.

The TCR was taken from a man aged 25-40 years in good health. The chain recombines TRBV20-1 with TRBJ2-1; 9 bases line up with TRBD2. Input material: blood. CDR3 amino acids: CSGLARNEQFF. For the CDR3, the DNA is TGCAGCGGACTAGCGAGAAATGAGCAGTTCTTC.